This T cell receptor beta chain was obtained from a study of shared clonotypes between healthy human individuals. Assay: immunoSEQ multiplex PCR; the TCRdb copy retains only in-frame clones and omits some. The repertoire holds 470,000 or so clones, around 73% seen once, with 12% in the top ten. The V gene's germline CDR1 is KGHSY and CDR2 FQNENV. J gave up 8 bases and V 0 bases, and 3 bases lay outside the gene matches. The CDR3 runs to 13 residues. The TCR sequence derives from a woman aged 40 to 55 in good health. Some clones in this sample may be carry-over from other donors' samples. V gene TRBV16 combines with J gene TRBJ1-2, with 7 positions matching TRBD1. The specimen sequenced was PBMCs. The CDR3 sequence is CASSQSTGSGYTF. CDR3 sequence (DNA): TGTGCCAGCAGCCAATCGACAGGGAGCGGCTACACCTTC.